This TCR beta chain was retrieved from a study of Tregs in tolerant kidney transplant recipients. Profiled with immunoSEQ multiplex PCR; TCRdb holds only in-frame clones, not every one. Of 200,000 to 300,000 clones listed, 65% to 85% are singletons. This CDR3 has 15 residues. V lost 3 bases and J 1 base, leaving 11 bases between the germline ends. Per the germline V gene, CDR1 is KGHSH and CDR2 is LQKENI. Thawed PBMCs were FACS-sorted into unstimulated CD4+CD25+CD127- regulatory T cells, CD4+CD25- non-regulatory cells, CD4 and CD8 cells. The V call is TRBV18, the J call TRBJ2-3, with D perhaps matching TRBD1 or TRBD2 (5 bases each). The specimen sequenced was CD4+ T cells from blood. This sequence originates from a human donor in good health. CDR3 in DNA: TGTGCCAGCTCACCGGGACGGGCTCGCACAGATACGCAGTATTTT. This gives the protein CASSPGRARTDTQYF.